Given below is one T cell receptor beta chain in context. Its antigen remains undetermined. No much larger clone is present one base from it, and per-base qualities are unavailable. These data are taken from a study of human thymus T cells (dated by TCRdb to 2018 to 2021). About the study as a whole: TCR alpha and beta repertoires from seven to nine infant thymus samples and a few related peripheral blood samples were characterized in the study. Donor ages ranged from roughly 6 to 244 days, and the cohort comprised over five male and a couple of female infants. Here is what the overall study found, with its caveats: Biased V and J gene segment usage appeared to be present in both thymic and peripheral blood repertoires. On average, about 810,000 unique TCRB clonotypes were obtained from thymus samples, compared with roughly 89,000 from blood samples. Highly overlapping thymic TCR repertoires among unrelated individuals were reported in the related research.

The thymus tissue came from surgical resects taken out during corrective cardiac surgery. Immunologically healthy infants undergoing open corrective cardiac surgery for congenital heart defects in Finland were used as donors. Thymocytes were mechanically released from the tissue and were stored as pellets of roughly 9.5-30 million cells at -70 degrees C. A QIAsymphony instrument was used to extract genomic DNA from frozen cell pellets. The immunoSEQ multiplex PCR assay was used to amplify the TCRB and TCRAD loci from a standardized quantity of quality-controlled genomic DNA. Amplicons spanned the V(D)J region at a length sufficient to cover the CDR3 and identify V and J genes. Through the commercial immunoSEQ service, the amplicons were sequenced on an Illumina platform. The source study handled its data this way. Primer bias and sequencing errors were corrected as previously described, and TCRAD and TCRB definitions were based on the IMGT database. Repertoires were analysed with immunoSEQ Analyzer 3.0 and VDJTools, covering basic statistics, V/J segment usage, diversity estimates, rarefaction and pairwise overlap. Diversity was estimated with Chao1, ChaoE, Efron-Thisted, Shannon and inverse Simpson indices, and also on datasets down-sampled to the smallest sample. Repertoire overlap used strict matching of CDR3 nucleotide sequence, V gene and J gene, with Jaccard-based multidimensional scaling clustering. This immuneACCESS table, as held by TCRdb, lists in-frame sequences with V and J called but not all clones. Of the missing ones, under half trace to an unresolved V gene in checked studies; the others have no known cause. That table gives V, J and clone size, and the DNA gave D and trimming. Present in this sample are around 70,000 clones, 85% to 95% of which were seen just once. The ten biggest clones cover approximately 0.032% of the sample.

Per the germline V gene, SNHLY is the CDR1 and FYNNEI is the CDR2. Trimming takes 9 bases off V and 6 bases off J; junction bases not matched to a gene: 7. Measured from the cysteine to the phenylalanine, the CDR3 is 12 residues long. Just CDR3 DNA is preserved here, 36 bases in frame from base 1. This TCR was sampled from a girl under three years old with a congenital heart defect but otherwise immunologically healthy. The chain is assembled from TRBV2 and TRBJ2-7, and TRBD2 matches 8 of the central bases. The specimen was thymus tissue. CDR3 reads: CASKRETGEQYF. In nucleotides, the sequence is TGTGCCAGTAAGCGGGAGACAGGCGAGCAGTACTTC.